Shown below are 10 T cell receptor beta chains from a single sample sequenced in a study of Graves' ophthalmopathy and Graves' hyperthyroidism. RNA transcripts yielded amplified TCR beta CDR3 regions. Second-round multiplex PCR came after first-round RT-PCR with HTBI primers. Via MiXCR, TCRdb re-called the multiplex PCR reads, giving one row per CDR3 protein. The sample consists of roughly 400,000 distinct CDR3 sequences, less than 20% of them appearing once. The sample was peripheral blood. The source of these receptors is a woman aged 18-29 years with stable Graves' hyperthyroidism.

This clonotype was counted ten times or more. J is TRBJ1-6 and V is TRBV2; tentative D call: TRBD1 (5 bases). Trimming removed 2 bases from V and 7 bases from J, with 12 bases in between. The V gene's germline CDR1 is SNHLY and CDR2 FYNNEI. This CDR3 region has 15 residues. The CDR3 region has the DNA TGTGCCAGCAGTGAATTGTGGCAGGGAAATTCACCCCTCCACTTT. Translating it yields CASSELWQGNSPLHF.

This clonotype showed up many times. This rearrangement joins TRBV4-2 to TRBJ2-5; D is possibly TRBD1 (5 bases). Germline V gene sequence: CDR1 LGHNA, CDR2 YNFKEQ. The CDR3 covers 14 residues. Trimming stripped 3 bases from V and 3 bases from J, with 11 bases between. CDR3 sequence: CASSQSRVEETQYF. Here the CDR3 DNA reads TGTGCCAGCAGCCAGTCCAGGGTGGAAGAGACCCAGTACTTC.

The chain uses TRBV5-6 and TRBJ2-2, with D possibly being TRBD2 (6 bases). The CDR3 runs to 17 residues. V was clipped by 1 base and J by 0 bases, with 13 bases between them. Germline V gene data show CDR1 as SGHDT and CDR2 as YYEEEE. The CDR3 bases are TGTGCCAGCAGCTTGCTCGGGACTCTTACGAACACCGGGGAGCTGTTTTTT. Translated: CASSLLGTLTNTGELFF.

This clonotype came up many times. In DNA form, the CDR3 reads TGTGCCAGCGGGCGGACAGGGGGCCCCTACGAGCAGTACTTC. Amino acids: CASGRTGGPYEQYF. V gene TRBV11-2 combines with J gene TRBJ2-7; 11 bases agree with TRBD1. Germline CDR1 SGHAT, CDR2 FQNNGV. The CDR3 is 14 residues long. Trimming at V came to 8 bases and at J to 2 bases, leaving 5 bases not matched to a gene.

This clonotype was observed at least ten times. V gene TRBV24-1 combines with J gene TRBJ1-1, with D possibly TRBD1 on 6 matching bases. Trimming left V 7 bases short and J 7 bases short, with 15 bases between. The CDR3 totals 13 residues. CDR1 is KGHDR, CDR2 SFDVKD, per germline. The CDR3 protein is CATRRTVNGEAFF. In DNA, the CDR3 is TGTGCCACCAGGCGGACAGTTAATGGTGAAGCTTTCTTT.

This clonotype appeared once. V usage is TRBV27 and J usage is TRBJ2-5, with TRBD1 matching over 8 bases. The CDR3 runs 19 residues. Germline CDR1 and CDR2: MNHEY and SMNVEV (reference sequence). J gave up 12 bases and V 6 bases, and 30 bases lay outside the gene matches. The CDR3 here is CASSTTESGQGYLWETEYF. CDR3 DNA sequence: TGTGCCAGCAGCACCACGGAGTCCGGACAGGGCTACCTCTGGGAGACGGAGTACTTC.

The chain uses TRBV6-2 or TRBV6-3 and TRBJ1-2; possibly TRBD1 for D (5 bases). The CDR3 contains 11 residues. The V gene lost 6 bases and the J gene lost 8 bases, with 10 bases spanning the gap. Germline V gene sequence: CDR1 MNHEY, CDR2 SVGEGT. The CDR3 DNA follows: TGTGCCAGCAGGTCAGGGTCCGGCTACACCTTC. It translates to CASRSGSGYTF.

This clonotype was observed many times. The chain couples TRBV20-1 to TRBJ1-1; D uncertain. Germline V CDR1 and CDR2: DFQATT, SNEGSKA (reference sequence). V lost 0 bases and J 7 bases, leaving 12 bases between the germline ends. The CDR3 is 13 residues long. This chain's CDR3 is CSAREDPIIEAFF. CDR3 DNA: TGCAGTGCTAGAGAGGACCCCATCATTGAAGCTTTCTTT.

This clonotype was detected ten times or more. V gene TRBV14 combines with J gene TRBJ1-2; D unclear. CDR1 is SGHDN and CDR2 is FVKESK in the germline V gene. V lost 5 bases, J lost 7 bases, and 14 bases lay in between. There are 13 residues in the CDR3. CDR3 amino acids: CASSVARQRGYTF. The CDR3 coding sequence is TGTGCCAGCAGCGTAGCCAGGCAGCGTGGCTACACCTTC.

This clonotype was counted at least ten times. An end of the junction does not agree with germline; a read error may underlie this. The chain couples TRBV6-2 or TRBV6-3 to TRBJ1-5; the match to TRBD1 covers 7 bases. CDR3 length: 17 residues. CDR1 is MNHEY, CDR2 SVGEGT, per germline. In nucleotides, the CDR3 is TGTGCCGGCAGTGGGGCCAGGGGGGTCCCTTCCAATCAGCCCCAGCATTTT. It codes for CAGSGARGVPSNQPQHF.